The 14 T cell receptor beta chains presented below share a single source sample, sequenced in a study of post-analysis software for immune sequencing data. Study-wide findings and caveats: Patients carried roughly 5 TRBV segments more frequently than controls did, and TRBV5-6, TRBV5-1 and TRBV20-1 were among them.

These receptors' antigens are unknown. The library was made from cDNA and included unique molecular identifiers. TCRdb re-analysed the PCR reads in MiXCR, keeping a single row per CDR3 protein. The sample contains fewer than 600,000 distinct CDR3 sequences, around 40% of which appear only once. Sequencing was done on a sample of blood. The receptors originated from a girl aged 5-17 years with multiple sclerosis.

This chain uses TRBV27 with TRBJ1-5; a possible D gene is TRBD1 (5 bases). Germline CDR1 is MNHEY and CDR2 is SMNVEV (reference sequence). This CDR3 is 15 amino acids long. The V and J ends lost 2 bases and 7 bases respectively, with 15 bases between them. The DNA for the CDR3 is TGTGCCAGCAGTTTAATGGGACGGGCTGGCCAGCCCCAGCATTTT. Translated, it gives CASSLMGRAGQPQHF.

Worth noting for this clonotype: A junction boundary mismatches the germline segment, possibly from a read error. V usage is TRBV29-1 and J usage is TRBJ2-1, with TRBD2 matching 11 bases. This CDR3 spans 19 amino acids. Per the germline V gene, CDR1 is SQVTM and CDR2 is ANQGSEA. CDR3 sequence reads: CSVVDFGSGRGGSCNEQFF. The CDR3 nucleotides read TGCAGCGTTGTCGACTTTGGTAGCGGGAGGGGAGGCTCCTGCAATGAGCAGTTCTTC.

V usage is TRBV7-3 and J usage is TRBJ1-1; D gene unclear. This CDR3 contains 13 residues. Germline CDR1 SGHTA, CDR2 FQGTGA. Trimming removed 2 bases from V and 5 bases from J, with 9 bases in between. The CDR3 region is CASSLGLQTEAFF. CDR3 nucleotides: TGTGCCAGCAGCTTAGGCCTTCAAACTGAAGCTTTCTTT.

The chain carries TRBV10-1 and TRBJ2-7, with TRBD2 matching 14 bases. Germline V gene sequence: CDR1 WNHNN, CDR2 SYGVQD (reference sequence). Germline trimming cut 2 bases from V and 11 bases from J; bases unmatched to any gene: 14. The CDR3 extends over 17 amino acids. Here the CDR3 reads CASSEEGPGTSGSMKYF. The CDR3 DNA follows: TGCGCCAGCAGTGAGGAGGGCCCCGGGACTAGCGGGAGTATGAAGTACTTC.

The chain combines TRBV12-3 or TRBV12-4 with TRBJ2-1, with 8 bases matching TRBD2. V gave up 6 bases and J gave up 12 bases; unmatched junction bases: 7. This CDR3 has 12 residues. The CDR3 nucleotides read TGTGCCAGCAGAGGCCTAGCGGGTTGGCAGTTCTTC. Amino acid sequence: CASRGLAGWQFF.

This clonotype was detected only a few times. The genes are TRBV20-1 and TRBJ1-1; 7 bases agree with TRBD1. V dropped 6 bases and J dropped 1; count of bases not matched to a gene: 11. Germline-derived CDR1 and CDR2 are DFQATT and SNEGSKA (reference sequence). The CDR3 loop spans 15 amino acids. Here the CDR3 DNA reads TGCAGTGCCCTATTTAGGGGGACAGCGAACACTGAAGCTTTCTTT. This codes for CSALFRGTANTEAFF.

The chain uses TRBV30 and TRBJ2-1; 11 nucleotides align to TRBD2. The CDR3 has 15 amino acids. The V gene's germline CDR1 is GTSNPN and CDR2 SVGIG (reference sequence). V lost 1 base and J lost 4; bases outside the gene matches: 3. The CDR3 DNA reads as TGTGCCTGGAGTGGGGGACTAGCGGATTACAATGAGCAGTTCTTC. This encodes CAWSGGLADYNEQFF.

This clonotype was counted between two and nine times. The chain joins TRBV6-4 to TRBJ2-1; no reliable D call. The V end lost 3 bases, the J end lost 9 bases, and 9 bases lay between the germline ends. The CDR3 is made up of 12 amino acids. From germline, CDR1 is MRHNA and CDR2 SNTAGT. The CDR3 sequence: CASSEGASEQFF. CDR3 sequence (DNA): TGTGCCAGCAGTGAAGGAGCGAGTGAGCAGTTCTTC.

A few counts support this clonotype. CDR3 amino acids: CASSGPRYGYTF. DNA for the CDR3: TGTGCCAGCAGCGGCCCCCGCTATGGCTACACCTTC. This chain connects TRBV11-2 to TRBJ1-2; D is unresolved. The CDR3 runs to 12 residues. V lost 5 bases and J lost 4, with 8 bases in between. Germline V lookup: CDR1 SGHAT, CDR2 FQNNGV. The complete variable domain, with remaining parts taken from reference TRBV11-2 and TRBJ1-2, reads EAGVAQSPRYKIIEKRQSVAFWCNPISGHATLYWYQQILGQGPKLLIQFQNNGVVDDSQLPKDRFSAERLKGVDSTLKIQPAKLEDSAVYLCASSGPRYGYTFGSGTRLTVV.

The genes are TRBV29-1 and TRBJ2-7; unclear D gene. CDR1 and CDR2 (germline): SQVTM, ANQGSEA. This CDR3 spans 11 amino acids. V lost 5 bases and J 7 bases, leaving 12 bases between the germline ends. The CDR3 reads CSVIKVNEQYF. As DNA, the CDR3 is TGCAGCGTTATCAAGGTCAATGAGCAGTACTTC.

This clonotype was seen more than once but under ten times. This chain joins TRBV10-3 and TRBJ2-1; 12 bases are a match to TRBD2. Trimming removed 8 bases from V and 4 bases from J; junction bases left unmatched: 0. Germline V gene lookup returns CDR1 ENHRY and CDR2 SYGVKD. The CDR3 length is 13 residues. The CDR3 coding sequence is TGTGCCATCGGACTAGCGGGGTACAATGAGCAGTTCTTC. It specifies CAIGLAGYNEQFF.

Regarding this clonotype: This may be a read error, as it is one base from a much larger clone. V is TRBV10-3 and J is TRBJ2-2; D unresolved. This CDR3 contains 14 residues. V was clipped by 4 bases and J by 2 bases, with 8 bases between them. Germline lookup yields CDR1 ENHRY and CDR2 SYGVKD. Written as DNA, the CDR3 is TGTGCCATCAGTGGCGAACTCAACACCGGGGAGCTGTTTTTT. Amino acid sequence: CAISGELNTGELFF.

This chain joins TRBV28 and TRBJ2-7; D might be TRBD1 (5 bases). V dropped 7 bases and J dropped 3 bases, with 10 bases sitting between them. The CDR3 is made up of 12 amino acids. The germline V gene encodes CDR1 MDHEN and CDR2 SYDVKM. The CDR3 here is CASTDRDYEQYF. CDR3 in DNA: TGTGCCAGCACAGACAGAGACTACGAGCAGTACTTC. Combining the CDR3 with reference TRBV28 and TRBJ2-7 gives the whole variable domain DVKVTQSSRYLVKRTGEKVFLECVQDMDHENMFWYRQDPGLGLRLIYFSYDVKMKEKGDIPEGYSVSREKKERFSLILESASTNQTSMYLCASTDRDYEQYFGPGTRLTVT.

This clonotype was seen a few times. The CDR3 sequence is CASSYPLTSGTDTQYF. The CDR3 region has the DNA TGTGCCAGCAGTTACCCCCTTACTAGTGGCACAGATACGCAGTATTTT. The chain employs TRBV6-2 or TRBV6-3 and TRBJ2-3, with a weak D call TRBD2 (5 bases). The CDR3 length is 16 residues. Germline CDR1 is MNHEY and CDR2 is SVGEGT. The V and J ends lost 2 bases and 1 base respectively, with 13 bases between them.